These 16 T cell receptor beta chains came from one sample sequenced in a study of blood T cell repertoires in COVID-19. Repertoires were generated with immunoSEQ multiplex PCR, while TCRdb's copy carries only in-frame clones and drops some. Of roughly 30,000 clones listed, approximately 78% are singletons. Sequencing input: peripheral blood. Every receptor here comes from an older woman with acute or convalescent COVID-19.

J is TRBJ1-1 and V is TRBV7-9; no reliable D call. CDR1 is SEHNR, CDR2 FQNEAQ, per germline (reference sequence). The V gene lost 5 bases and the J gene lost 6 bases, with 13 bases spanning the gap. The CDR3 extends over 13 amino acids. CDR3 in amino acids: CASSLQGSAEAFF. CDR3 bases: TGTGCCAGCAGCCTACAAGGGAGCGCTGAAGCTTTCTTT. Drawing the rest from reference TRBV7-9 and TRBJ1-1, the complete variable domain is DTGVSQNPRHKITKRGQNVTFRCDPISEHNRLYWYRQTLGQGPEFLTYFQNEAQLEKSRLLSDRFSAERPKGSFSTLEIQRTEQGDSAMYLCASSLQGSAEAFFGQGTRLTVV.

This rearrangement joins TRBV7-9 to TRBJ2-3; 9 bases line up with TRBD2. The CDR3 is 16 amino acids. The germline V gene encodes CDR1 SEHNR and CDR2 FQNEAQ (reference sequence). V shed 2 bases and J 0 bases; nucleotides not matched to a gene: 3. As DNA, the CDR3 is TGTGCCAGCAGCTTAACGGCGGGGGGGAGCACAGATACGCAGTATTTT. Its translation: CASSLTAGGSTDTQYF.

The chain recombines TRBV29-1 with TRBJ1-2; 8 bases match TRBD1. With V trimmed by 7 bases and J by 2 bases, 6 bases remained unmatched. Germline V gene lookup returns CDR1 SQVTM and CDR2 ANQGSEA. This CDR3 spans 13 amino acids. CDR3: CSAATGANYGYTF. In DNA form, the CDR3 reads TGCAGCGCCGCGACAGGGGCGAACTATGGCTACACCTTC.

This chain joins TRBV3-1 (or the pseudogene TRBV3-2) and TRBJ1-4, with D unresolved. The CDR3 sequence is 14 residues long. Germline V gene data show CDR1 as LGHDT and CDR2 as YNNKEL (reference sequence). The V gene lost 5 bases and the J gene lost 1 base, with 8 bases spanning the gap. CDR3 bases: TGTGCCAGCAGCAAGAGCGAAACTAATGAAAAACTGTTTTTT. Translating it yields CASSKSETNEKLFF.

CDR3: CASSPRELAGFETQYF. CDR3 nucleotides: TGTGCCAGCTCACCAAGGGAACTAGCGGGGTTTGAGACCCAGTACTTC. The gene calls are TRBV18 and TRBJ2-5, with 10 bases matching TRBD2. Germline CDR1 KGHSH, CDR2 LQKENI. The length of the CDR3 is 16 residues. V shed 2 bases, J shed 5 bases, and the junction held 8 bases outside the gene matches.

This clone has only a few counts. The rearrangement joins TRBV13 to TRBJ2-3; D is ambiguous. Germline CDR1 PRHDT, CDR2 FYEKMQ (reference sequence). The CDR3 runs to 15 residues. Trimming left V 5 bases short and J 4 bases short, with 16 bases between. The CDR3, as DNA: TGTGCCAGCAGCCCGGCGCTGGTTCGGGCAGATACGCAGTATTTT. Amino acid sequence: CASSPALVRADTQYF.

J is TRBJ1-1 and V is TRBV6-5; a possible D gene is TRBD1 (6 bases). Per germline, CDR1 MNHEY and CDR2 SVGAGI. Trimming shortened V by 7 bases and J by 1 base, and 16 bases separated the two germline ends. This CDR3 is 15 amino acids long. CDR3 coding DNA: TGTGCCAGCAAACCGAGACAGGCCTCGAACACTGAAGCTTTCTTT. Translating gives CASKPRQASNTEAFF.

This clone was seen a few times. V gene TRBV7-2 combines with J gene TRBJ1-3; D not resolved. The V end was cut by 5 bases, the J end by 0 bases, with 8 bases between. The CDR3 length is 14 residues. Germline CDR1 is SGHTA and CDR2 is FQGNSA. The CDR3, as DNA: TGTGCCAGCAGCGCCACAATCTCTGGAAACACCATATATTTT. This encodes CASSATISGNTIYF. Full variable domain (missing parts from reference TRBV7-2 and TRBJ1-3): GAGVSQSPSNKVTEKGKDVELRCDPISGHTALYWYRQSLGQGLEFLIYFQGNSAPDKSGLPSDRFSAERTGGSVSTLTIQRTQQEDSAVYLCASSATISGNTIYFGEGSWLTVV.

The chain uses TRBV6-2 or TRBV6-3 and TRBJ1-4, with D maybe TRBD1 (6 bases). In germline, CDR1 is MNHEY, CDR2 SVGEGT. The length of the CDR3 is 14 residues. V lost 5 bases to trimming and J lost 3 bases, with 10 bases between them. In DNA form, the CDR3 reads TGTGCCAGCAGTCCGACAGGCCCTAATGAAAAACTGTTTTTT. Its protein is CASSPTGPNEKLFF.

The rearrangement uses TRBV3-1 (or the pseudogene TRBV3-2) and TRBJ2-5, with 9 bases fitting TRBD2. The CDR3 totals 16 residues. Germline trimming cut 4 bases from V and 5 bases from J; bases unmatched to any gene: 11. From germline, CDR1 is LGHDT and CDR2 YNNKEL (reference sequence). DNA for the CDR3: TGTGCCAGCAGCCCCTCTGTGGCGGGGGGGCTGGAGACCCAGTACTTC. The encoded protein is CASSPSVAGGLETQYF.

This clone has a handful of counts. Written as DNA, the CDR3 is TGTGCCAGCAGCCAAGATCCGGGACACTCGACCTACGAGCAGTACTTC. This encodes CASSQDPGHSTYEQYF. V and J are TRBV4-2 and TRBJ2-7, with a weak D call TRBD1 (6 bases). The CDR3 is made up of 16 amino acids. The V end lost 0 bases, the J end lost 2 bases, and 14 bases lay between the germline ends. In germline, CDR1 is LGHNA, CDR2 YNFKEQ.

This rearrangement joins TRBV6-5 to TRBJ1-2, with TRBD1 identical over 10 bases. CDR1 MNHEY and CDR2 SVGAGI come from the germline V gene. The CDR3 is 16 residues long. J gave up 5 bases and V 4 bases, and 10 bases lay outside the gene matches. In nucleotides, the CDR3 is TGTGCCAGCAGTTGGGGACAGGGGTTCGAGGTGTATGGCTACACCTTC. The encoded protein is CASSWGQGFEVYGYTF.

The V and J genes are TRBV24-1 and TRBJ2-7, with 7 bases lining up with TRBD1. The CDR3 contains 18 residues. Looked up from germline, CDR1 is KGHDR and CDR2 is SFDVKD. V was pared by 4 bases and J by 3 bases, with 17 bases of the junction left unmatched. CDR3 amino acids: CATSDRDSLLANYYEQYF. Here the CDR3 DNA reads TGTGCCACCAGTGACCGGGACAGTCTGTTGGCGAATTACTACGAGCAGTACTTC.

The chain carries TRBV6-6 and TRBJ1-4; D is possibly TRBD1 (5 bases). This CDR3 contains 14 residues. Germline CDR1 MNHNY, CDR2 SVGAGI (reference sequence). Trimming shortened V by 8 bases and J by 3 bases, and 13 bases separated the two germline ends. The CDR3 region has the DNA TGTGCCAGCGGAGTCAGGGAGGCTAATGAAAAACTGTTTTTT. The encoded protein is CASGVREANEKLFF.

This chain joins TRBV5-6 and TRBJ2-5, with 7 bases that match TRBD1. Trimming at V came to 4 bases and at J to 7 bases, leaving 13 bases not matched to a gene. CDR3 length: 15 amino acids. CDR1 is SGHDT, CDR2 YYEEEE, per germline. The DNA of the CDR3 is TGTGCCAGCAGCATCGAACGACAGGGCCGGGGGACCCAGTACTTC. It codes for CASSIERQGRGTQYF.

The chain joins TRBV29-1 to TRBJ2-5; the match to TRBD2 covers 8 bases. CDR3 length: 18 amino acids. The germline V gene has CDR1 SQVTM and CDR2 ANQGSEA. Trimming cost V 2 bases and J 1 base; bases outside gene matches: 15. In DNA form, the CDR3 reads TGCAGCGTTGAACCCAGGTGGGGGGCGGGGGGCCGCCAAGAGACCCAGTACTTC. Protein: CSVEPRWGAGGRQETQYF.